This TCR beta chain was recorded in a study of OX40 agonist ivuxolimab in advanced cancers. About the study: Hepatocellular carcinoma, melanoma, renal cell or head and neck cancer was diagnosed in the dose-escalation patients. Findings of the study overall: At 0.1 to 3.0 mg/kg and by week 6, CD4+ and CD8+ T cells in the blood had expanded clonally.

The CDR3 is 15 residues long. Germline CDR1 is SGHTA and CDR2 is FQGNSA. Libraries were prepared by immunoSEQ multiplex PCR; TCRdb keeps only in-frame clonotypes and omits some of them. The repertoire holds about 45,000 clones, with 75% to 85% as singletons. As regards this clone: Antigen: not known. A junction boundary mismatches the germline segment, possibly from a read error.

The TCR originated in an adult with an advanced solid tumor such as melanoma, head and neck, liver or kidney cancer. The chain is built from TRBV7-2 and TRBJ2-7; 9 positions match TRBD2. The sample in question was CD4+ or CD8+ T cells sorted from blood, obtained in a trial of the OX40 agonist ivuxolimab. This CDR3 is CASSLVAGEGYGQYF. CDR3 DNA: TGTGCCAGCAGCTTAGTAGCGGGAGAGGGGTACGGGCAGTACTTC.